This TCR beta chain was captured by sequencing in a study of shared clonotypes between healthy human individuals. Background on the study: Every donor yielded three CD4 naive, three CD4 memory, two CD8 naive and one CD8 memory plate.

Study conclusions and caveats: Incomplete sequencing of sorted subsets was indicated by rarefaction despite large depth.

V was trimmed by 1 base and J by 8 bases, leaving 26 bases between them. The CDR3 has 18 amino acids. The germline CDR1 and CDR2 sequences are MNHNS and SASEGT. The method was immunoSEQ multiplex PCR; TCRdb's version includes in-frame clones alone and lacks a portion of them. Among fewer than 1.4 million clones listed, 78% were seen once. This clone was detected only a few times. Its target is unknown. The sequencing input was memory CD4+ T cells from PBMCs. Regarding subset: CD45RA-negative fraction. J is TRBJ1-2 and V is TRBV6-1, with D unresolved. The TCR originated in a man younger than 35 in good health. Some clones in this sample may be carry-over from other donors' samples. DNA of the CDR3: TGTGCCAGCAGTGAAGAGGAACCAGTCTTCAACTTCTTGAGGGGCTACACCTTC. This codes for CASSEEEPVFNFLRGYTF.